Each of the 10 T cell receptor beta chains below was sequenced from the same sample in a study of T-cell memory formation after mild COVID-19. TCRdb independently ran MiXCR on the 5' RACE reads; one entry per CDR3 protein. The data contain fewer than 650,000 distinct CDR3 sequences, less than 25% of them singletons. Specimen: PBMCs or a T cell subset sorted from them (not recorded which). These receptors originate from an adult woman who had mild COVID-19 (a few samples of this study predate the infection). Cell type and time point are not known.

In this sample, this clonotype turned up a few times. This sequence joins TRBV5-1 and TRBJ2-2, with D possibly matching TRBD1 (6 bases). The CDR3 runs to 17 residues. Looked up from germline, CDR1 is SGHRS and CDR2 is YFSETQ. V shed 0 bases and J shed 0 bases, with 12 bases lying between them. This chain's CDR3 is CASSLVPDSANTGELFF. The CDR3 DNA sequence: TGCGCCAGCAGCTTGGTTCCGGACAGCGCGAACACCGGGGAGCTGTTTTTT.

This clonotype was detected a few times. This chain joins TRBV5-1 and TRBJ2-1; 10 positions match TRBD2. The CDR3 extends over 16 amino acids. Germline CDR1 is SGHRS and CDR2 is YFSETQ. Losses at the gene ends were 3 bases for V and 7 bases for J; bases not matched to a gene: 10. The CDR3 DNA reads TGCGCCAGCAGCTGGGGTAGCGGGGGGCCTAAGAATGAGCAGTTCTTC. Residues: CASSWGSGGPKNEQFF. Looking up the rest from reference TRBV5-1 and TRBJ2-1 gives the full variable domain: KAGVTQTPRYLIKTRGQQVTLSCSPISGHRSVSWYQQTPGQGLQFLFEYFSETQRNKGNFPGRFSGRQFSNSRSEMNVSTLELGDSALYLCASSWGSGGPKNEQFFGPGTRLTVL.

There are many counts of this clonotype. The chain carries TRBV6-6 and TRBJ1-5; 9 bases line up with TRBD1. V was clipped by 2 bases and J by 6 bases; unmatched bases: 14. The CDR3 runs to 18 residues. Germline values: CDR1 MNHNY, CDR2 SVGAGI (reference sequence). This CDR3 reads CASSYATRGQGISQPQHF. CDR3 nucleotide sequence: TGTGCCAGCAGTTACGCGACCCGGGGACAGGGAATTAGTCAGCCCCAGCATTTT.

V usage is TRBV9 and J usage is TRBJ2-7; D unresolved. With 0 bases removed from V and 3 bases from J, the gap between germline ends came to 7 bases. CDR1 SGDLS and CDR2 YYNGEE come from the germline V gene. The CDR3 loop spans 13 amino acids. The CDR3 bases are TGTGCCAGCAGCGTAGAGTCCCACTACGAGCAGTACTTC. Translation: CASSVESHYEQYF.

CDR3 DNA: TGTGCCAGCAGCAAAGAGCGGCCCCCCTACGAGCAGTACTTC. Translated: CASSKERPPYEQYF. The gene calls are TRBV5-8 and TRBJ2-7; D possibly corresponds to TRBD2 (5 bases). V dropped 4 bases and J dropped 2 bases, with 13 bases sitting between them. Germline V gives CDR1 SGHTS, CDR2 YDEGEE. CDR3 length: 14 residues.

There are a few counts of this clonotype. The genes are TRBV3-1 and TRBJ2-7; either TRBD1 or TRBD2 may fit D (5 bases each). Trimming stripped 0 bases from V and 0 bases from J, with 12 bases between. This CDR3 has 16 amino acids. CDR1 is LGHDT, CDR2 YNNKEL, per germline (reference sequence). The CDR3 reads CASSQEGELSSYEQYF. CDR3 nucleotides: TGTGCCAGCAGCCAAGAGGGGGAACTATCCTCCTACGAGCAGTACTTC.

The sample holds one count of this clonotype. V usage is TRBV19 and J usage is TRBJ2-1, with D maybe TRBD2 (5 bases). The CDR3 is 15 amino acids. Trimming took 6 bases from V and 1 from J, leaving 13 bases between them. In germline, CDR1 is LNHDA, CDR2 SQIVND (reference sequence). DNA for the CDR3: TGTGCCAGTAGCCTTCGAGCGGAATCCTACAATGAGCAGTTCTTC. Residues: CASSLRAESYNEQFF.

The CDR3 here is CASSTGSRRDKPQHF. CDR3 nucleotide sequence: TGTGCCAGCAGCACAGGGTCCCGCCGGGATAAGCCCCAGCATTTT. The chain carries TRBV5-6 and TRBJ1-5, with D possibly TRBD1 on 6 matching bases. CDR1 is SGHDT and CDR2 is YYEEEE in the germline V gene. The CDR3 runs 15 residues. The V gene lost 4 bases and the J gene lost 8 bases, with 19 bases spanning the gap.

This clonotype has a handful of counts. The V and J genes are TRBV7-3 and TRBJ2-2, with 10 bases lining up with TRBD1. Trimming cost V 2 bases and J 4 bases; bases outside gene matches: 4. The germline CDR1 and CDR2 sequences are SGHTA and FQGTGA. CDR3 length: 16 residues. The CDR3 reads CASSLGGQGGTGELFF. DNA for the CDR3: TGTGCCAGCAGCTTAGGTGGACAGGGGGGCACCGGGGAGCTGTTTTTT.

This clonotype was counted only a few times. The V and J genes are TRBV7-9 and TRBJ1-4; TRBD1 agrees at 8 bases. With 4 bases clipped from V and 5 bases from J, the junction kept 12 bases outside the gene matches. Germline V CDR1 and CDR2: SEHNR, FQNEAQ (reference sequence). The CDR3 has 17 residues. The CDR3 reads CASSSARDRGLNEKLFF. The DNA for the CDR3 is TGTGCCAGCAGCTCCGCGCGTGACAGGGGACTCAATGAAAAACTGTTTTTT. Supplemented by reference TRBV7-9 and TRBJ1-4, the full variable domain reads DTGVSQNPRHKITKRGQNVTFRCDPISEHNRLYWYRQTLGQGPEFLTYFQNEAQLEKSRLLSDRFSAERPKGSFSTLEIQRTEQGDSAMYLCASSSARDRGLNEKLFFGSGTQLSVL.